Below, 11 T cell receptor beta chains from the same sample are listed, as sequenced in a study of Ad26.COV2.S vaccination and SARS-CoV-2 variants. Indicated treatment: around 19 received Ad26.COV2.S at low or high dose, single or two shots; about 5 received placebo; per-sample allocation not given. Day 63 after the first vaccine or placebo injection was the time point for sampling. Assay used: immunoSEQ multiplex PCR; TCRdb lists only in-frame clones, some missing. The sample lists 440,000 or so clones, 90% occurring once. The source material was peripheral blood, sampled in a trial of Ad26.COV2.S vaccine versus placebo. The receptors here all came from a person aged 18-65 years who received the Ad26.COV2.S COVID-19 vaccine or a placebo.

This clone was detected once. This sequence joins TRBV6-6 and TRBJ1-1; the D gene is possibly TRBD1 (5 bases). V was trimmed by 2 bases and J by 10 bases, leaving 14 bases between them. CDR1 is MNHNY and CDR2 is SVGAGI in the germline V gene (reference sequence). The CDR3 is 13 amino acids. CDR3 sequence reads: CASSYPPGGGAFF. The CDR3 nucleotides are TGTGCCAGCAGTTACCCCCCGGGGGGGGGAGCTTTCTTT.

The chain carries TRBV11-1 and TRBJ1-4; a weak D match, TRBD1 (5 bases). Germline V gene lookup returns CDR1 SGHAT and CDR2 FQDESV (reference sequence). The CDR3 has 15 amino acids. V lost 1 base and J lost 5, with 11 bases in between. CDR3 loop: CASSLDGTENEKLFF. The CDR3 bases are TGTGCCAGCAGCTTAGATGGGACGGAGAATGAAAAACTGTTTTTT.

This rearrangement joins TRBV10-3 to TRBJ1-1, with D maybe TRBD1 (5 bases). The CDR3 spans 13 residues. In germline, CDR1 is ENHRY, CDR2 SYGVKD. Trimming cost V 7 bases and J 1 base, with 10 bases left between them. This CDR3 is CAITPQGNTEAFF. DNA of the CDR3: TGTGCCATCACACCCCAGGGGAACACTGAAGCTTTCTTT.

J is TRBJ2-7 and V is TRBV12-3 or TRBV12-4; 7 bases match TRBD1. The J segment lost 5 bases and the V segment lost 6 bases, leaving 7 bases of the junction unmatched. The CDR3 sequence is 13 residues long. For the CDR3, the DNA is TGTGCCAGCAGACCGGACAGGTCGGACGAGCAGTACTTC. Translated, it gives CASRPDRSDEQYF.

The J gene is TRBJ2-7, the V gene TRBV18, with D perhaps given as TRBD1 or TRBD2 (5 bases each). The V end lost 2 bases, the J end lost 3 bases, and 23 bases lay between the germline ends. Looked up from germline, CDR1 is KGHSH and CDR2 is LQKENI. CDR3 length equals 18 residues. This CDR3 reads CASSPELPGRGTSYEQYF. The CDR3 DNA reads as TGTGCCAGCTCACCAGAGTTACCGGGCCGGGGCACCAGCTACGAGCAGTACTTC.

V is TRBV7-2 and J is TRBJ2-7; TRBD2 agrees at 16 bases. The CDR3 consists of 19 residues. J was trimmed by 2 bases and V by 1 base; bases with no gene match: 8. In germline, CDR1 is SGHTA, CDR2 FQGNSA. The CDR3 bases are TGTGCCAGCAGCTTAGATCCCATTGGGACTAGCGGGGGGGCCTACGAGCAGTACTTC. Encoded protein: CASSLDPIGTSGGAYEQYF.

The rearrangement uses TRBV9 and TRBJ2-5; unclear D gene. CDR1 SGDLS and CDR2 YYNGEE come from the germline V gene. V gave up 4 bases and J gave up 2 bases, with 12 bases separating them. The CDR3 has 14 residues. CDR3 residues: CASSPLDIQETQYF. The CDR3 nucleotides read TGTGCCAGCAGCCCACTCGACATTCAAGAGACCCAGTACTTC.

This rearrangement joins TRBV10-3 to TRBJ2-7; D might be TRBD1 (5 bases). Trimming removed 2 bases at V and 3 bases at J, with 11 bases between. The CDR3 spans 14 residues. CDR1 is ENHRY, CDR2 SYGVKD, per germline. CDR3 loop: CAISEMRQNYEQYF. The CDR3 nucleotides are TGTGCCATCAGTGAGATGAGACAGAACTACGAGCAGTACTTC.

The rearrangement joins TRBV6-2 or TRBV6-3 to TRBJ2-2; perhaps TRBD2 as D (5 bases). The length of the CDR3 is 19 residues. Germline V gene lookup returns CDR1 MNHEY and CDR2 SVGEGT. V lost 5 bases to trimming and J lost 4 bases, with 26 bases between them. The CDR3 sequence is CASSTGYHQSTVRTGELFF. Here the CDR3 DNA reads TGTGCCAGCAGTACGGGATACCACCAATCTACAGTGCGCACCGGGGAGCTGTTTTTT.

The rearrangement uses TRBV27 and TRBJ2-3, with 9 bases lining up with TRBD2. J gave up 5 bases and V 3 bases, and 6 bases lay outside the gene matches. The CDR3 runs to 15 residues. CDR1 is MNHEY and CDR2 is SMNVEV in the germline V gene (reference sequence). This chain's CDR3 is CASSFVAGDRDTQYF. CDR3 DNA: TGTGCCAGCAGTTTCGTAGCGGGAGATCGAGATACGCAGTATTTT.

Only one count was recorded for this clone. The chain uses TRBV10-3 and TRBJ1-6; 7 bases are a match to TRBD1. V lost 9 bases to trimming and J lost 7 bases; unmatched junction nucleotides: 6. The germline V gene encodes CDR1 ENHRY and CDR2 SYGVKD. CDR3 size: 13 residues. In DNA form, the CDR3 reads TGTGCCATAGGACAGGCGGGGAATTCACCCCTCCACTTT. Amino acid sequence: CAIGQAGNSPLHF.